This T cell receptor (beta chain) is from a study of low-dose radiotherapy and immunotherapy resistance in tumors. Indicated time point: before trial treatment. TRAV- and TRBV-specific primers primed first-strand cDNA, covering alpha and beta chains. It was with a constant-region primer and a V-primer adapter that TCRs were amplified over approximately 18 PCR cycles. Each CDR3 protein is one row after TCRdb ran MiXCR on the reads. This sample has tens of thousands of distinct CDR3 sequences, with roughly a sixth found just once. From germline, CDR1 is SQVTM and CDR2 ANQGSEA. The CDR3 contains 12 residues. V was cut by 2 bases and J by 6 bases, with 10 bases left in between. This clonotype came up many times.

Source: PBMCs, taken before treatment. The receptor was isolated from a male donor with prostate cancer. The V call is TRBV29-1, the J call TRBJ1-2, with D uncertain. This chain's CDR3 is CSVEHTTDGYTF. The CDR3 DNA is TGCAGCGTTGAACACACCACTGATGGCTACACCTTC.